A single sample is the source of the 20 T cell receptor beta chains below, sequenced in a study of T cell responses to AZD1222 COVID-19 vaccine (dated by TCRdb to the early 2020s). The time point label corresponds to: about 28 days (+/-7) after the second vaccine dose. Library prep was done by the immunoSEQ multiplex PCR assay. TCRdb holds this immuneACCESS table with in-frame rearrangements only. Some clones are missing; in checked studies, unresolved V genes explain under half, and the rest has no known cause. Recorded for this sample are about 120,000 clones; roughly 93% of them occurred a single time. Approximately 0.98% of the sample is in the top ten clones. The material sequenced was peripheral blood, taken 28 days after the second AZD1222 dose. The receptor set was obtained from an adult who received the AZD1222 COVID-19 vaccine.

The V gene is TRBV12-3 or TRBV12-4, the J gene TRBJ2-2; D unclear. Between the trimmed V and J ends, which lost 6 bases and 6 bases, there was a span of 11 bases. The CDR3 has 13 amino acids. The CDR3 DNA is TGTGCCAGCAGCCGGCGTGGGCCCGGGGAGCTGTTTTTT. Translated, it gives CASSRRGPGELFF.

This chain uses TRBV9 with TRBJ2-7; the D gene is possibly TRBD1 (5 bases). The V and J ends lost 4 bases and 0 bases respectively, with 8 bases between them. Germline-derived CDR1 and CDR2 are SGDLS and YYNGEE. This CDR3 has 13 residues. The CDR3, as DNA: TGTGCCAGCAGCAAGGACATCTCCTACGAGCAGTACTTC. Translation: CASSKDISYEQYF.

CDR3 coding DNA: TGTGCCAGCAGCCATAACAGGGGTCGGGGCTATGGCTACACCTTC. It specifies CASSHNRGRGYGYTF. J is TRBJ1-2 and V is TRBV3-1 (or the pseudogene TRBV3-2); 7 bases are shared with TRBD1. J was trimmed by 4 bases and V by 3 bases; bases with no gene match: 8. This CDR3 comprises 15 residues. Germline V gene data show CDR1 as LGHDT and CDR2 as YNNKEL (reference sequence).

The rearrangement joins TRBV9 to TRBJ2-2; 7 bases line up with TRBD1. J gave up 4 bases and V 3 bases, and 6 bases lay outside the gene matches. The CDR3 runs to 15 residues. CDR1 and CDR2 (germline): SGDLS, YYNGEE. The CDR3 region is CASSARQGGTGELFF. The DNA of the CDR3 is TGTGCCAGCAGCGCAAGACAGGGTGGCACCGGGGAGCTGTTTTTT.

The V gene is TRBV27, the J gene TRBJ2-1, with 7 bases lining up with TRBD2. Looked up from germline, CDR1 is MNHEY and CDR2 is SMNVEV (reference sequence). The ends lost 3 bases at V and 9 bases at J; junction bases unmatched: 5. The CDR3 spans 13 residues. The CDR3: CASSLRTSTEQFF. The CDR3 region has the DNA TGTGCCAGCAGTTTGAGGACTAGTACTGAGCAGTTCTTC.

The chain carries TRBV2 and TRBJ1-2; 7 bases align to TRBD1. The CDR3 sequence is 16 residues long. Germline V gene lookup returns CDR1 SNHLY and CDR2 FYNNEI. The junction had 14 bases not matched to a gene; V was cut back by 8 bases and J by 2 bases. CDR3 bases: TGTGCCAGCCGCCACAGGGGTTCGGCCCAAAACTATGGCTACACCTTC. Translated: CASRHRGSAQNYGYTF.

The rearrangement uses TRBV28 and TRBJ1-1; the match to TRBD1 covers 9 bases. Germline-derived CDR1 and CDR2 are MDHEN and SYDVKM. The V segment lost 5 bases and the J segment 2 bases; nucleotides outside the gene matches: 6. The CDR3 is 15 residues long. The CDR3 region has the DNA TGTGCCAGCAGTCCCTCGGGACAGGGAAACACTGAAGCTTTCTTT. It is translated as CASSPSGQGNTEAFF.

The chain uses TRBV5-4 and TRBJ1-1; D unclear. Trimming took off 6 bases at V and 6 bases at J, with 9 bases between the two ends. The CDR3 is made up of 11 amino acids. The germline V gene has CDR1 SGHNT and CDR2 YYREEE (reference sequence). The CDR3 spells CASKSLSEAFF. CDR3 sequence (DNA): TGTGCCAGCAAAAGTTTATCTGAAGCTTTCTTT.

J is TRBJ1-3 and V is TRBV28; maybe TRBD1 (5 bases). Germline assignment: CDR1 MDHEN and CDR2 SYDVKM. V was shortened by 2 bases and J by 5 bases, with 10 bases between the two germline ends. The CDR3 runs to 14 residues. The CDR3 is CASSLGTGRNTIYF. DNA of the CDR3: TGTGCCAGCAGTTTAGGAACAGGACGAAACACCATATATTTT. The whole variable domain, remainder taken from reference TRBV28 and TRBJ1-3, is DVKVTQSSRYLVKRTGEKVFLECVQDMDHENMFWYRQDPGLGLRLIYFSYDVKMKEKGDIPEGYSVSREKKERFSLILESASTNQTSMYLCASSLGTGRNTIYFGEGSWLTVV.

This sequence joins TRBV5-1 and TRBJ1-1; a possible D gene is TRBD1 (5 bases). V gave up 7 bases and J gave up 0 bases, with 10 bases separating them. The germline CDR1 and CDR2 sequences are SGHRS and YFSETQ. The CDR3 is 13 residues long. CDR3 residues: CASGLQVNTEAFF. The CDR3 coding sequence is TGCGCCAGCGGGTTACAGGTGAACACTGAAGCTTTCTTT.

This chain joins TRBV27 and TRBJ2-1; 8 nucleotides agree with TRBD2. Germline CDR1 and CDR2: MNHEY and SMNVEV (reference sequence). The CDR3 extends over 14 amino acids. The trim removed 4 bases at V and 5 bases at J, leaving 4 bases unmatched. CDR3: CASSWAGGDNEQFF. For the CDR3, the DNA is TGTGCCAGCAGTTGGGCGGGAGGCGACAATGAGCAGTTCTTC.

As regards this clone: The junction departs from germline at one end; a sequencing error may be responsible. The V gene is TRBV7-9, the J gene TRBJ1-1; D is ambiguous. This CDR3 comprises 13 residues. The germline CDR1 and CDR2 sequences are SEHNR and FQNEAQ (reference sequence). The CDR3 region has the DNA TGTGCCAGCAGTTTAGGGAGGGTAACTGAAGCTTTCTTT. Its translation is CASSLGRVTEAFF.

The chain employs TRBV5-1 and TRBJ2-5; D gene uncertain. The CDR3 has 15 residues. CDR1 and CDR2 from the germline V gene are SGHRS and YFSETQ. Trimming removed 4 bases at V and 4 bases at J, with 17 bases between. The CDR3 coding sequence is TGCGCCAGCAGCGGTCGACTCTCCTCCCGAGAGACCCAGTACTTC. As protein: CASSGRLSSRETQYF. The full variable domain, its missing parts supplied by reference TRBV5-1 and TRBJ2-5, is KAGVTQTPRYLIKTRGQQVTLSCSPISGHRSVSWYQQTPGQGLQFLFEYFSETQRNKGNFPGRFSGRQFSNSRSEMNVSTLELGDSALYLCASSGRLSSRETQYFGPGTRLLVL.

The V call is TRBV6-6, the J call TRBJ2-5; TRBD2 matches at 12 bases. This CDR3 region has 16 residues. CDR1 and CDR2 (germline): MNHNY, SVGAGI (reference sequence). V dropped 4 bases and J dropped 4; count of bases not matched to a gene: 7. CDR3 coding DNA: TGTGCCAGCAGTTCTAGCGGGAGGGCCGTTTTAGAGACCCAGTACTTC. Protein: CASSSSGRAVLETQYF.

The gene calls are TRBV5-8 and TRBJ2-5; D is unresolved. In germline, CDR1 is SGHTS, CDR2 YDEGEE. This CDR3 contains 12 residues. Between the trimmed V and J ends, which lost 5 bases and 0 bases, there was a span of 5 bases. The CDR3 spells CASSLDQETQYF. DNA for the CDR3: TGTGCCAGCAGTCTCGACCAAGAGACCCAGTACTTC. Looking up the rest from reference TRBV5-8 and TRBJ2-5 gives the full variable domain: EAGVTQSPTHLIKTRGQQATLRCSPISGHTSVYWYQQALGLGLQFLLWYDEGEERNRGNFPPRFSGRQFPNYSSELNVNALELEDSALYLCASSLDQETQYFGPGTRLLVL.

This clone is a singleton in its sample. The chain joins TRBV19 to TRBJ1-2; 8 bases are shared with TRBD1. Germline-derived CDR1 and CDR2 are LNHDA and SQIVND (reference sequence). The V and J ends lost 4 bases and 13 bases, in that order; junction bases with no gene match: 8. The CDR3 sequence is 12 residues long. The CDR3 reads CASSSPQGVLTF. CDR3 DNA sequence: TGTGCCAGTAGTAGTCCACAGGGGGTACTCACCTTC.

V usage is TRBV30 and J usage is TRBJ2-3; D gene unclear. Trimming removed 5 bases from V and 6 bases from J, with 18 bases in between. The CDR3 consists of 14 residues. CDR1 is GTSNPN and CDR2 is SVGIG in the germline V gene (reference sequence). CDR3 sequence: CAWSYGLQRDTQYF. In DNA form, the CDR3 reads TGTGCCTGGTCATATGGTCTACAGAGGGATACGCAGTATTTT. Using reference TRBV30 and TRBJ2-3 for the parts outside the CDR3, the full variable domain is SQTIHQWPATLVQPVGSPLSLECTVEGTSNPNLYWYRQAAGRGLQLLFYSVGIGQISSEVPQNLSASRPQDRQFILSSKKLLLSDSGFYLCAWSYGLQRDTQYFGPGTRLTVL.

The CDR3 is CASSQEALSYNEQFF. CDR3 DNA sequence: TGTGCCAGCAGCCAAGAAGCCCTCTCCTACAATGAGCAGTTCTTC. V is TRBV3-1 (or the pseudogene TRBV3-2) and J is TRBJ2-1, with D unclear. V dropped 0 bases and J dropped 0 bases, with 6 bases sitting between them. The CDR3 sequence is 15 residues long. From germline, CDR1 is LGHDT and CDR2 YNNKEL (reference sequence).

This chain uses TRBV6-5 with TRBJ1-2; TRBD1 agrees at 10 bases. The germline gives CDR1 MNHEY, CDR2 SVGAGI. V dropped 8 bases and J dropped 4; count of bases not matched to a gene: 7. The CDR3 has 14 residues. This chain's CDR3 is CASEPRTGGYGYTF. The CDR3 DNA is TGTGCCAGCGAGCCGCGGACAGGGGGCTATGGCTACACCTTC.

This chain connects TRBV24-1 to TRBJ1-5; D call uncertain. CDR1 and CDR2 from the germline V gene are KGHDR and SFDVKD. The CDR3 covers 13 residues. V was clipped by 5 bases and J by 6 bases, with 10 bases between them. The CDR3 here is CATSARPFQPQHF. The CDR3 bases are TGTGCCACCAGTGCGAGGCCTTTTCAGCCCCAGCATTTT.